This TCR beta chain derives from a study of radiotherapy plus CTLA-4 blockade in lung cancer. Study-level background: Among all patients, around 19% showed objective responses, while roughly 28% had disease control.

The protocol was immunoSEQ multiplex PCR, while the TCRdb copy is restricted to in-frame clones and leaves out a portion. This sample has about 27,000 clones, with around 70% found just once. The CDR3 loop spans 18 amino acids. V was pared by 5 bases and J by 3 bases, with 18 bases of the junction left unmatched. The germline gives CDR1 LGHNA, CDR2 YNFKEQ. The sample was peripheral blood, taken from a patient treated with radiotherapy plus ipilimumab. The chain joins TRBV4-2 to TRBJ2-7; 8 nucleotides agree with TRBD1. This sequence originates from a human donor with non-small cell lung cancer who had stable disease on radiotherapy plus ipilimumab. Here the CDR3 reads CASSLGIGGTGLVYEQYF. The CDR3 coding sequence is TGTGCCAGCAGCTTGGGCATAGGGGGGACAGGATTAGTCTACGAGCAGTACTTC.